This T cell receptor (beta chain) stems from a study of lymphopenia after photon versus proton radiotherapy. Method: immunoSEQ multiplex PCR; TCRdb's copy keeps in-frame clones and lacks some. The sample holds around 17,000 clones, 75% to 85% seen once. Trimming took 5 bases from V and 4 from J, leaving 14 bases between them. The CDR3 extends over 14 amino acids. The germline V gene encodes CDR1 SNHLY and CDR2 FYNNEI. The rearrangement joins TRBV2 to TRBJ2-5; D might be TRBD1 or TRBD2, each matching 7 bases. Sequencing used peripheral blood, obtained from a patient treated with proton-based radiotherapy. The sequence came from a man aged 65 to 85 with pancreatic cancer. CDR3 residues: CASSKRRGGETQYF. The DNA for the CDR3 is TGTGCCAGCAGTAAACGCAGGGGGGGAGAGACCCAGTACTTC.